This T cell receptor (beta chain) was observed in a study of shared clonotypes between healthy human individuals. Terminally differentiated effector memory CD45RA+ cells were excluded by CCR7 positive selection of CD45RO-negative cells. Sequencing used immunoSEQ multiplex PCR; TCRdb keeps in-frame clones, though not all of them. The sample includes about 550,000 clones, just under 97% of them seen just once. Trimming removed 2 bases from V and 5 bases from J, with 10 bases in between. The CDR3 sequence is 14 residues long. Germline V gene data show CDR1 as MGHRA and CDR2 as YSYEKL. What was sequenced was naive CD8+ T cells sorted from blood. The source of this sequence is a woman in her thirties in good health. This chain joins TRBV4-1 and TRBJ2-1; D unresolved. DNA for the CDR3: TGCGCCAGCAGCCAACTCGACGGAGACAATGAGCAGTTCTTC. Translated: CASSQLDGDNEQFF.